This TCR beta chain comes out of a study of T-cell reconstitution after alpha-beta-depleted transplantation in children (dated by TCRdb to 2016 to 2017). Regarding the study in general: Using TCR repertoire profiling, the study followed T-cell immune reconstitution in a quantitative way in children after TCRalphabeta/CD19-depleted allogeneic hematopoietic cell transplantation.

Library prep was done by PCR. Sequencing took place on an Illumina HiSeq 2500. TCR libraries were prepared with molecular barcoding, using unique molecular identifiers to normalize TCRbeta repertoire quantification. The public sequencing data were trimmed at Q25 with fastp and processed into clonotypes with MiXCR by TCRdb, which kept only in-frame beta chains. A single entry per CDR3 protein holds the most common genes and DNA from its merged rows. Across this sample there are 420,000 or so distinct CDR3 sequences, with approximately 10% seen only once. 5% to 6.5% of the sample goes to the ten largest clones. This clonotype was picked up many times. What this receptor recognizes is not known. Per-nucleotide qualities are absent, and no much larger clonotype sits a single base away. From its cysteine to its phenylalanine, the CDR3 spans 14 amino acids. Of all the DNA, just the CDR3 is kept, 42 bases in frame from base 1. As encoded in the germline V gene (reference sequence), CDR1 is MNHEY while CDR2 is SMNVEV. Ends trimmed: V by 3 bases, J by 6 bases; bases unmatched to a gene: 4.

In this chain, TRBV27 is recombined with TRBJ2-2, with TRBD1 matching 7 junction bases. The sequencing used PBMCs from the stem cell graft donor, collected from the stem cell graft. This receptor was taken from a human donor who donated a stem cell graft to a child with acute myeloid leukemia. The CDR3 in this case is CASSFGQAAGELFF. The bases read TGTGCCAGCAGTTTTGGACAGGCGGCCGGGGAGCTGTTTTTT.